These 2 T cell receptor beta chains came from one sample sequenced in a study of cytomegalovirus exposure and HLA in healthy donors. Primers for the PCR totalled 60 Vbeta and 13 Jbeta. The table came from immunoSEQ multiplex PCR; TCRdb's copy has only in-frame clones and leaves some out. The data contain over 150,000 clones, roughly 85% of them seen just once; the ten biggest clones take up 7% to 9%. The sequencing input was PBMCs. The receptor source for this set is a male donor in good health and CMV-seropositive.

This chain joins TRBV5-1 and TRBJ1-4; D not resolved. The V gene lost 2 bases and the J gene lost 6 bases, with 11 bases spanning the gap. The CDR3 has 14 amino acids. The germline CDR1 and CDR2 sequences are SGHRS and YFSETQ. CDR3 sequence reads: CASSLMGADEKLFF. The CDR3, as DNA: TGCGCCAGCAGCTTAATGGGCGCTGATGAAAAACTGTTTTTT.

The V gene is TRBV19, the J gene TRBJ2-7; no clear D gene. CDR3 length: 15 residues. Looked up from germline, CDR1 is LNHDA and CDR2 is SQIVND (reference sequence). V lost 9 bases, J lost 0 bases, and 18 bases lay in between. The CDR3 here is CASAEYTAPSYEQYF. The CDR3 nucleotides are TGTGCCAGCGCAGAGTACACAGCACCCTCCTACGAGCAGTACTTC.